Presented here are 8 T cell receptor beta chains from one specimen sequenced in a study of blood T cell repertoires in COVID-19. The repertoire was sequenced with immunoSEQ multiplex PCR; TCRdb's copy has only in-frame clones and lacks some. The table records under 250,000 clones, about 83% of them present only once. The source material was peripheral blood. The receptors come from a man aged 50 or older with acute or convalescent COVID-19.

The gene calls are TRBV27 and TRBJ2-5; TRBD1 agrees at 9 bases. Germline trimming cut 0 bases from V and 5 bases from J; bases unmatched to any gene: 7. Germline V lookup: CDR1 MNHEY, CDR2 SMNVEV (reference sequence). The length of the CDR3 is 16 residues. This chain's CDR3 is CASSLSPQGAGETQYF. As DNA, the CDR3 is TGTGCCAGCAGTTTATCGCCACAGGGGGCTGGCGAGACCCAGTACTTC.

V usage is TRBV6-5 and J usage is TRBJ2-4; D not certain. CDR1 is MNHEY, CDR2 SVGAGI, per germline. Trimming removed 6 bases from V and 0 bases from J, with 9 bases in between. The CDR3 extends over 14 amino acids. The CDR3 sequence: CASRTLVAKNIQYF. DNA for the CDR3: TGTGCCAGCAGGACACTTGTAGCCAAAAACATTCAGTACTTC.

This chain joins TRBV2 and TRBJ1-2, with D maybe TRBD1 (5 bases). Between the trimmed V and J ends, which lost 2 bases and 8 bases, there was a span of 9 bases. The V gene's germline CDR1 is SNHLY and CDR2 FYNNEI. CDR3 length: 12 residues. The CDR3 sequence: CASSEQGRGYTF. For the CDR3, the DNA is TGTGCCAGCAGTGAACAGGGAAGAGGCTACACCTTC.

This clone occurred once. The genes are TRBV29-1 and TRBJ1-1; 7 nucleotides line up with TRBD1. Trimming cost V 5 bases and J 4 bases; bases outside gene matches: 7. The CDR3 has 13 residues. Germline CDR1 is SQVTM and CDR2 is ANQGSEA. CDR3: CSVNRGRGTEAFF. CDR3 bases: TGCAGCGTTAACAGGGGAAGGGGCACTGAAGCTTTCTTT.

DNA for the CDR3: TGCGCCAGCAGCTTGGAGGTTAGCGGGAACAATGAGCAGTTCTTC. Translation gives CASSLEVSGNNEQFF. The chain has TRBV5-1 and TRBJ2-1, with TRBD2 matching over 8 bases. The germline V gene encodes CDR1 SGHRS and CDR2 YFSETQ. The trim removed 0 bases at V and 5 bases at J, leaving 4 bases unmatched. CDR3 length equals 15 residues.

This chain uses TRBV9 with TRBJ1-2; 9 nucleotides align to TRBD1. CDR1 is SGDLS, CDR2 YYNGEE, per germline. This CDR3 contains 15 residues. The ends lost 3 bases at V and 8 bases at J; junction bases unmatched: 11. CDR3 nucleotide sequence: TGTGCCAGCAGCGGTGGGGACAGGGCCCTGGGGGGCTACACCTTC. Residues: CASSGGDRALGGYTF.

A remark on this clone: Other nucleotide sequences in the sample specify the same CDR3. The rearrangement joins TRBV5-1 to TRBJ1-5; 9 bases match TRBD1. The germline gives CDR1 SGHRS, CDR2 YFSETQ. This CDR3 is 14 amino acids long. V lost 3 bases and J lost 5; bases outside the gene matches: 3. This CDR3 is CASSWGQGDQPQHF. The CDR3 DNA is TGCGCCAGCAGCTGGGGACAGGGAGATCAGCCCCAGCATTTT.

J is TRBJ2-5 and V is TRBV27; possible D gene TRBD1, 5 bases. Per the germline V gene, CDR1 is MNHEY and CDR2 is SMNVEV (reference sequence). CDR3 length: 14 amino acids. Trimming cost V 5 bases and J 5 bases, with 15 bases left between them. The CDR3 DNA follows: TGTGCCAGCAGTCCATACCCAGGGTGGGAGACCCAGTACTTC. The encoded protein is CASSPYPGWETQYF.